This T cell receptor (beta chain) was identified during a study of response to subunit inactivated influenza vaccine. Overall study findings and caveats: New T cells are recruited in small numbers by each seasonal influenza vaccination, according to the authors' suggestion.

Trimming took 3 bases from V and 3 from J, leaving 13 bases between them. This CDR3 is built from 15 residues. The germline V gene has CDR1 SGHRS and CDR2 YFSETQ. This clonotype was detected a few times. Its target is unknown. MiXCR, applied by TCRdb to the RT-PCR reads, yields one record per CDR3 protein. This sample has approximately 530,000 distinct CDR3 sequences, with roughly 13% found just once. The sequence came from a man aged 50 or older who received an inactivated influenza vaccine. The chain combines TRBV5-1 with TRBJ2-1; possible D gene TRBD2, 6 bases. The specimen comprised PBMCs from blood, sampled more than 35 days after vaccination. CDR3 sequence reads: CASSYLGGIYNEQFF. As DNA, the CDR3 is TGCGCCAGCAGCTATCTTGGCGGGATCTACAATGAGCAGTTCTTC.